The 19 T cell receptor beta chains given below trace back to one sample, sequenced in a study of CD8+ T cells in alopecia areata. Stated treatment: oral pan-JAK inhibitor, 5-10 mg twice daily. Sequencing relied on a cDNA template that was reverse transcribed from extracted RNA. Here immunoSEQ multiplex PCR was the method, and the copy in TCRdb shows in-frame clones only, minus some. The data show over 150,000 clones, 53% seen once. The source was CD8+ T cells sorted from blood, collected at week 24, from a patient treated with tofacitinib. Receptor source: a human donor with alopecia areata.

The V gene is TRBV15, the J gene TRBJ2-7; D gene uncertain. The length of the CDR3 is 16 residues. Germline V gene sequence: CDR1 LNHNV, CDR2 YYDKDF (reference sequence). V was pared by 0 bases and J by 5 bases, with 17 bases between. The CDR3 region has the DNA TGTGCCACCAGCAGAGAGCGCGCGGCTAGGACCGACGAGCAGTACTTC. Translating it yields CATSRERAARTDEQYF.

This rearrangement joins TRBV9 to TRBJ2-5; 11 bases align to TRBD2. The CDR3 covers 18 residues. The V segment lost 3 bases and the J segment 4 bases; nucleotides outside the gene matches: 14. Per the germline V gene, CDR1 is SGDLS and CDR2 is YYNGEE. For the CDR3, the DNA is TGTGCCAGCAGCGAGGGGATAAGTAGCGGGGGGGCTCGAGAGACCCAGTACTTC. This encodes CASSEGISSGGARETQYF.

The chain uses TRBV19 and TRBJ2-1; 8 bases match TRBD2. The CDR3 is 14 residues long. Germline CDR1 LNHDA, CDR2 SQIVND (reference sequence). V dropped 4 bases and J dropped 5; count of bases not matched to a gene: 4. CDR3 sequence reads: CASSRGLGNNEQFF. The CDR3 DNA reads TGTGCCAGTAGTAGGGGACTAGGTAACAATGAGCAGTTCTTC.

V usage is TRBV5-4 and J usage is TRBJ2-1; weak D call: TRBD2 (5 bases). This CDR3 is 14 amino acids long. The V gene lost 0 bases and the J gene lost 8 bases, with 12 bases spanning the gap. Germline CDR1 is SGHNT and CDR2 is YYREEE (reference sequence). Here the CDR3 reads CASSLVLGMDEQFF. As DNA, the CDR3 is TGTGCCAGCAGCTTGGTTCTCGGGATGGATGAGCAGTTCTTC.

The V call is TRBV7-2, the J call TRBJ1-1, with TRBD1 matching over 7 bases. The CDR3 extends over 15 amino acids. Germline assignment: CDR1 SGHTA and CDR2 FQGNSA. Germline trimming cut 4 bases from V and 3 bases from J; bases unmatched to any gene: 8. DNA of the CDR3: TGTGCCAGCAGCTCGGGATTCAGGGGGTACACTGAAGCTTTCTTT. It specifies CASSSGFRGYTEAFF.

The J gene is TRBJ1-2, the V gene TRBV27; 8 bases agree with TRBD1. This CDR3 region has 11 residues. Germline CDR1 reads MNHEY; CDR2 reads SMNVEV (reference sequence). Losses at the gene ends were 8 bases for V and 5 bases for J; bases not matched to a gene: 1. In DNA form, the CDR3 reads TGTGCCAGCGGACAGGGTTATGGCTACACCTTC. It yields the protein CASGQGYGYTF.

This clone was seen just once. V gene TRBV5-1 combines with J gene TRBJ2-3, with D perhaps TRBD1 (5 bases). This CDR3 has 16 residues. CDR1 is SGHRS and CDR2 is YFSETQ in the germline V gene. Trimming took 8 bases from V and 2 from J, leaving 21 bases between them. CDR3 residues: CASVKGEGSYTDTQYF. The CDR3 region has the DNA TGCGCCAGTGTAAAAGGGGAAGGTTCATACACAGATACGCAGTATTTT.

This clone was detected only a few times. The chain recombines TRBV29-1 with TRBJ2-1; 10 nucleotides align to TRBD1. This CDR3 is 14 amino acids long. Trimming at V came to 4 bases and at J to 4 bases, leaving 4 bases not matched to a gene. In germline, CDR1 is SQVTM, CDR2 ANQGSEA. CDR3 in DNA: TGCAGCGTTGGGGACAGGGGCGCTTACAATGAGCAGTTCTTC. Encoded protein: CSVGDRGAYNEQFF.

The chain recombines TRBV30 with TRBJ1-2; D is uncertain. The CDR3 has 11 amino acids. V lost 4 bases to trimming and J lost 4 bases, with 7 bases between them. CDR1 is GTSNPN and CDR2 is SVGIG in the germline V gene (reference sequence). The CDR3 coding sequence is TGTGCCTGGATAAGTGGCTATGGCTACACCTTC. This codes for CAWISGYGYTF.

V usage is TRBV27 and J usage is TRBJ2-1; 7 bases agree with TRBD2. The CDR3 covers 14 residues. After removal of 8 bases from V and 6 bases from J, the junction contained 10 bases not matched to a gene. Germline V gives CDR1 MNHEY, CDR2 SMNVEV (reference sequence). The CDR3 nucleotides read TGTGCCAGCTCACGGGGGGTGGATACCAATGAGCAGTTCTTC. Residues: CASSRGVDTNEQFF.

In this sample, this clone turned up a few times. V is TRBV29-1 and J is TRBJ2-5; no clear D gene. The germline gives CDR1 SQVTM, CDR2 ANQGSEA. This CDR3 region has 13 residues. Between the trimmed V and J ends, which lost 6 bases and 8 bases, there was a span of 19 bases. CDR3 in DNA: TGCAGCGTCGTATCCCGTTTCTTGGATACCCAGTACTTC. This gives the protein CSVVSRFLDTQYF.

CDR3 sequence reads: CASSVEEGGGDTQYF. CDR3 bases: TGTGCCAGCAGCGTAGAGGAGGGGGGCGGGGATACGCAGTATTTT. The rearrangement joins TRBV9 to TRBJ2-3; the D gene could be TRBD1 or TRBD2 (6 bases each). This CDR3 is 15 amino acids long. The germline V gene has CDR1 SGDLS and CDR2 YYNGEE. The V and J ends lost 0 bases and 6 bases respectively, with 14 bases between them.

Comments on this clone: The same CDR3 arises from other DNA sequences in this sample as well. This sequence joins TRBV9 and TRBJ1-6; D gene uncertain. Trimming pared 0 bases from V and 7 bases from J, leaving 2 bases between. The germline CDR1 and CDR2 sequences are SGDLS and YYNGEE. CDR3 length equals 12 residues. The CDR3 sequence is CASSVENSPLHF. CDR3 DNA: TGTGCCAGCAGCGTAGAGAATTCACCCCTCCACTTT.

The CDR3 spells CASSPGGGGGTEAFF. The CDR3 nucleotides are TGTGCCAGCAGCCCCGGGGGGGGAGGGGGCACTGAAGCTTTCTTT. This sequence joins TRBV9 and TRBJ1-1, with D tentatively TRBD1 (6 bases). The CDR3 is made up of 15 amino acids. Germline V gives CDR1 SGDLS, CDR2 YYNGEE. Trimming removed 4 bases at V and 4 bases at J, with 17 bases between.

The table lists this clone with a few counts. V and J are TRBV15 and TRBJ2-5; 7 bases fit TRBD1. The CDR3 covers 12 residues. Looked up from germline, CDR1 is LNHNV and CDR2 is YYDKDF (reference sequence). V shed 9 bases, J shed 5 bases, and the junction held 6 bases outside the gene matches. The CDR3 bases are TGTGCCACAGGGGACAGTGTTGAGACCCAGTACTTC. Residues: CATGDSVETQYF.

The V and J genes are TRBV4-3 and TRBJ2-3; D is perhaps TRBD1 or TRBD2 (5 bases each). The CDR3 covers 17 residues. CDR1 and CDR2 (germline): LGHNA, YSLEER. Trimming pared 2 bases from V and 2 bases from J, leaving 17 bases between. In nucleotides, the CDR3 is TGCGCCAGCAGCCAAACCCCGGGGCTCCAACCCACAGATACGCAGTATTTT. This translates into CASSQTPGLQPTDTQYF.

The V call is TRBV27, the J call TRBJ2-5; no definite D call. The CDR3 sequence is 12 residues long. Trimming cost V 8 bases and J 4 bases, with 11 bases left between them. Germline loops: CDR1 MNHEY, CDR2 SMNVEV (reference sequence). The CDR3, as DNA: TGTGCCAGCCGTAGTTCCCCAGAGACCCAGTACTTC. It yields the protein CASRSSPETQYF.

This clone was counted a single time. The V gene is TRBV30, the J gene TRBJ2-1; a weak D match, TRBD1 (6 bases). Germline lookup yields CDR1 GTSNPN and CDR2 SVGIG (reference sequence). There are 12 residues in the CDR3. The CDR3 here is CIGTLDYNEQFF. The DNA of the CDR3 is TGTATTGGGACACTGGACTACAATGAGCAGTTCTTC. Together with reference TRBV30 and TRBJ2-1, the CDR3 gives the full variable domain: SQTIHQWPATLVQPVGSPLSLECTVEGTSNPNLYWYRQAAGRGLQLLFYSVGIGQISSEVPQNLSASRPQDRQFILSSKKLLLSDSGFYLCIGTLDYNEQFFGPGTRLTVL.

The chain employs TRBV4-3 and TRBJ2-1, with D possibly matching TRBD2 (5 bases). Germline CDR1 reads LGHNA; CDR2 reads YSLEER. V shed 6 bases and J shed 9 bases, with 18 bases lying between them. The CDR3 covers 14 residues. The CDR3 DNA sequence: TGCGCCAGCAGTCGCGACCCGCCTGGGAGTGAGCAGTTCTTC. Residues: CASSRDPPGSEQFF.